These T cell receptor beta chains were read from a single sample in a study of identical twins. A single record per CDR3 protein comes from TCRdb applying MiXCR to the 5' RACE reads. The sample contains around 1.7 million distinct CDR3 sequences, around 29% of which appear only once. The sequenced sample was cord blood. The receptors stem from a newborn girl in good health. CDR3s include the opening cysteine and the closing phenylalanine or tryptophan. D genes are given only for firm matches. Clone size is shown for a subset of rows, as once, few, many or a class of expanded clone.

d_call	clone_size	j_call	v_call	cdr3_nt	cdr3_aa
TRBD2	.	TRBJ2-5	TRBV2	TGTGCCAGCAGTGCTCTCCCTGGACTAGCGGGGCAAGAGACCCAGTACTTC	CASSALPGLAGQETQYF
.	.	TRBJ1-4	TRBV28	TGTGCCAGCAGTTTGAGTTGGGAAAAACTGTTTTTT	CASSLSWEKLFF
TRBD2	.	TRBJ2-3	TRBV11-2	TGTGCCAGCAGCTTCATTTTTGGGACTAGCCCTACAGATACGCAGTATTTT	CASSFIFGTSPTDTQYF
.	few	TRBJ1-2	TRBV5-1	TGCGCCAGCAGCTTAGCGGAGGCGAATGGCTACACCTTC	CASSLAEANGYTF
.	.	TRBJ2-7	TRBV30	TGTGCCTGGAGTGTACTGACAGTCTCTCGCGACGAGCAGTACTTC	CAWSVLTVSRDEQYF
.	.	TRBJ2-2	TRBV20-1	TGCAGTGCTAGATGGATTGACACCGGGGAGCTGTTTTTT	CSARWIDTGELFF
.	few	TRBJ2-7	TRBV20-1	TGCAGTGCTATAGACTTAACCTACGAGCAGTACTTC	CSAIDLTYEQYF
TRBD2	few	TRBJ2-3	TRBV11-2	TGTGCCAGCAGCTACACCACGGGGGGGCAGGGAGATACGCAGTATTTT	CASSYTTGGQGDTQYF
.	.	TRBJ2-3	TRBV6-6	TGTGCCAGCAGTTACTCTTTGGCTACGCAGTATTTT	CASSYSLATQYF
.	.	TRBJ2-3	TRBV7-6	TGTGCCAGCAGCTTACGACCAGACCCTAGCACAGATACGCAGTATTTT	CASSLRPDPSTDTQYF
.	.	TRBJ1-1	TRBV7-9	TGTGCCAGCAGGGGCCCGGGGGTGAACACTGAAGCTTTCTTT	CASRGPGVNTEAFF
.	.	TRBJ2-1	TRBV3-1	TGTGCCAGCAGCTCCCGAACAGACATCCAGTTCTTC	CASSSRTDIQFF
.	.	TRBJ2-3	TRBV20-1	TGCAGTGCTAGGAACAGCGCAGATACGCAGTATTTT	CSARNSADTQYF
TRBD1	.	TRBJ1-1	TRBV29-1	TGCAGCGTGACCCAGACAGGGGTTGGCACTGAAGCTTTCTTT	CSVTQTGVGTEAFF
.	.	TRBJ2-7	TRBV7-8	TGTGCCAGCAGCAAATCTGGGACTTTCCCCGAGCAGTACTTC	CASSKSGTFPEQYF
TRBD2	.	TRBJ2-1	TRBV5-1	TGCGCCAGCAGCTTGGGACAGGGTCTACTAGCGGGGCCTTACAATGAGCAGTTCTTC	CASSLGQGLLAGPYNEQFF
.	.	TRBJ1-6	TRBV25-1	TGTGCCAGCAGTGACAGGGCCTATAATTCACCCTTCCACTTT	CASSDRAYNSPFHF
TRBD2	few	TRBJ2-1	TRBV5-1	TGCGCCAGCAGCCCCATGTTTGCGGGAGGGCCCGTAAGCTCCTACAATGAGCAGTTCTTC	CASSPMFAGGPVSSYNEQFF
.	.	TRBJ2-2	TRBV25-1	TGTGCCAGCAGTCCCCTGGGGGGGCCAACGACCGGGGAGCTGTTTTTT	CASSPLGGPTTGELFF
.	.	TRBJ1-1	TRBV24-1	.	CATSDFRGSEAFF
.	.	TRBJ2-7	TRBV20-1	TGCAGTGCTAGAGGGAGGGACTTCCACTACGAGCAGTACTTC	CSARGRDFHYEQYF
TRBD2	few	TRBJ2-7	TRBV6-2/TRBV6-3	TGTGCCAGCAGTTACGGAAACCGGGACTACCTTCGACAGTACTTC	CASSYGNRDYLRQYF
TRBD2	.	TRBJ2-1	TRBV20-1	TGCAGTGCCATACCCCCCGGACTAGTATACAATGAGCAGTTCTTC	CSAIPPGLVYNEQFF
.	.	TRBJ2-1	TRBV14	TGTGCCAGCAGTAACCCTCCTGGCGTACTTGCATTGAACAATGAGCAGTTCTTC	CASSNPPGVLALNNEQFF
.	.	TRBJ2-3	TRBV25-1	TGTGCCAGCAGTGAGGGGGCAGGTACAGATACGCAGTATTTT	CASSEGAGTDTQYF
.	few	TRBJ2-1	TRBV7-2	TGTGCCAGCAGCCCTAGGACACCACTGAGCTCCTACAATGAGCAGTTCTTC	CASSPRTPLSSYNEQFF
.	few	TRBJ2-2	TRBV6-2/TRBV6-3	TGTGCCAGCAGTTACCCGGGACGGGACACCGGGGAGCTGTTTTTT	CASSYPGRDTGELFF
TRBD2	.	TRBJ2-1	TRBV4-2	TGTGCCAGCAGCCAAGAAACTAGCGGGAGGAATGAGCAGTTCTTC	CASSQETSGRNEQFF
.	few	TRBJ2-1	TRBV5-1	TGCGCCAGCAGCTTACGAGCGGTAAACAATGAGCAGTTCTTC	CASSLRAVNNEQFF
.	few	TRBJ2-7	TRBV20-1	TGCAGTGCTGAGTCAAAGGACTCCTACGAGCAGTACTTC	CSAESKDSYEQYF
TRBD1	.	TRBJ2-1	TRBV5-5	TGTGCCAGCAGCTCCAGGGGGCGCATAAATGAGCAGTTCTTC	CASSSRGRINEQFF
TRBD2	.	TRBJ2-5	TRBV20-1	TGCAGTGCTAGTCCGCTAGCGGGTTCCTACAATGAGCAGTACTTC	CSASPLAGSYNEQYF
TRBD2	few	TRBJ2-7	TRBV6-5	TGTGCCAGCAGGCCACCGGGACTAGCGGGGATGTACGAGCAGTACTTC	CASRPPGLAGMYEQYF
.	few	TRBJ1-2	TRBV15	TGTGCCACCAGCAGAGATGTAGGGATCCCCGGCAGGGAATACACCTTC	CATSRDVGIPGREYTF
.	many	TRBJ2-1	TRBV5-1	TGCGCCAGCAGCTTTAACCGTGAGCAGTTCTTC	CASSFNREQFF
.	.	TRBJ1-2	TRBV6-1	TGTGCCAGCAGTGACCCCGGCGGGGGAAGTGGCTACACCTTC	CASSDPGGGSGYTF
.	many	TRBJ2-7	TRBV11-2	TGTGCCAGCAGCTTATCCTGGTCCTACGAGCAGTACTTC	CASSLSWSYEQYF
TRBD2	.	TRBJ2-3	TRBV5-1	TGCGCCAGCAGCTTAGGAAACGGGAGGGCTAGCACAGATACGCAGTATTTT	CASSLGNGRASTDTQYF
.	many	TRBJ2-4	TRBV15	TGTGCCACCAGCAGGGAAGGACTAGCCAAAAACATTCAGTACTTC	CATSREGLAKNIQYF
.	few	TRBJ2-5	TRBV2	TGTGCCAGCAGCAGACAGGGAGGGTTGGAGACCCAGTACTTC	CASSRQGGLETQYF